A selection of T cell receptor beta chains follows, all from one sample in a study of regulatory T cells in long-lasting Graves disease. TCRdb reanalysed the multiplex PCR reads using MiXCR and keeps one entry per CDR3 protein. Of approximately 560,000 distinct CDR3 sequences listed, about 16% are singletons. In addition, the sample was reused for a study of T cells in Graves' hyperthyroidism and ophthalmopathy.

The material was peripheral blood mononuclear cells (PBMCs), obtained at new diagnosis, from a patient treated with antithyroid drugs. The receptors here all came from a man younger than 35 with Graves disease. CDR3s include the opening cysteine and the closing phenylalanine or tryptophan.

V | CDR3
TRBV12-3/TRBV12-4 | CASSLSGGRTEAFF
TRBV13 | CASSGGRTSLSEQFF
TRBV29-1 | CSVEELGYTF
TRBV7-3 | CASSWGQGASDTQYF
TRBV20-1 | CSASMAGEIYEQYF
TRBV4-1 | CASSRLAGEYEQYF
TRBV2 | CASRGAGGTDTQYF
TRBV28 | CASSSPEGSKNIQYF
TRBV4-1 | CASSQYLAAQETQYF
TRBV7-9 | CASSLISSPEQNIQYF
TRBV30 | CAWNGVHSNQPQHF
TRBV24-1 | CATSEGPLYEQYF
TRBV27 | CASRPVAGGRGNEQFF
TRBV7-3 | CASSREGTGITEAFF
TRBV7-9 | CASSSPNVVHEQYF
TRBV18 | CASSPAEKDYGYTF
TRBV24-1 | CATRAYTGELFF
TRBV5-1 | CASSTGGTQPQHF
TRBV12-3/TRBV12-4 | CASSITGGLGETQYF
TRBV10-1 | CASSESSSGREQFF
TRBV30 | CAWSDGHVEQFF
TRBV28 | CASTFEGTGQEQYF
TRBV6-1 | CASRASGRSRYEQYF
TRBV6-1 | CASSENSPLHF
TRBV5-1 | CASSYPFDGGPAGELFF
TRBV7-9 | CASSSNPGRGHGEQFF
TRBV20-1 | CSASKDSDTEAFF
TRBV2 | CASRPGGKTGVYGYTF
TRBV7-8 | CASSLVEAQTQYF
TRBV28 | CASSFASGRYEQYF
TRBV2 | CASSVGLAELYEQYF
TRBV7-6 | CASSLGDGFGGRRYQETQYF
TRBV24-1 | CATSDFGTGIYNEQFF
TRBV6-1 | CASSHLPTNTEAFF
TRBV30 | CAWSARVYTGELFF
TRBV20-1 | CSALDRESNQPQHF
TRBV29-1 | CSVRGLAGQETQYF
TRBV12-5 | CASGLRGTSGRAYNEQFF
TRBV4-2 | CASSQAARVGGVDYGYTF
TRBV20-1 | CSASKGQRPEQYF
TRBV3-1 | CASSQGGNSEQYF
TRBV2 | CASSEGSGLIFGYTF
TRBV5-6 | CASSSGLLVSSSYEQYF
TRBV12-3/TRBV12-4 | CASGAGLGQETQYF
TRBV30 | CAWGGNPWAGEYNEQFF
TRBV27 | CASSSFRETQYF
TRBV10-3 | CAIRDGTENEAFF
TRBV27 | CASSLALGVTGELFF
TRBV12-3/TRBV12-4 | CASSPAQGGTEAFF
TRBV20-1 | CSARPLAGGRNEQFF
TRBV27 | CASSPTGMGETQYF
TRBV7-2 | CASSQPPGTGETQYF
TRBV15 | CATSRPPGTENQPQHF
TRBV18 | CASSPLQTMEAEQFF
TRBV11-1 | CASSSTRTGTGTFDEQFF
TRBV4-1 | CASSHPMSREALGYTF